This entry concerns a single T cell receptor (beta chain). Its antigen is not identified. V lost 6 bases and J lost 9, with 15 bases in between. The CDR3 runs to 13 residues. Germline CDR1 WNHNN, CDR2 SYGVQD (reference sequence). The data belong to a study of cytomegalovirus exposure and HLA in healthy donors. The PCR ran on 60 Vbeta and 13 Jbeta primers. The table came from immunoSEQ multiplex PCR; TCRdb's copy has only in-frame clones and leaves some out. The sample has about 200,000 clones, 70% seen once. Study-wide findings and caveats: TCR beta sequences reportedly predicted the HLA-A and HLA-B alleles of most subjects accurately.

Each donor was nominally healthy when sampled (though unrecorded immune exposures were likely). The origin of this receptor is a man aged 35 to 55 in good health and CMV-seropositive. The genes are TRBV10-1 and TRBJ2-1; weak D call: TRBD1 (5 bases). Specimen: PBMCs. The CDR3 sequence is CASSTPGYGEQFF. CDR3 in DNA: TGCGCCAGCAGCACTCCAGGGTATGGTGAGCAGTTCTTC.